A selection of T cell receptor beta chains follows, all from one sample in a study of shared clonotypes between healthy human individuals. TCRdb's copy holds only in-frame clones and misses some; the assay was immunoSEQ multiplex PCR. The sample lists roughly 2.5 million clones, 90% to 95% occurring once. Sequenced: naive CD4+ T cells sorted from blood. The source of these receptors is a man between 18 and 35 years old in good health. Each CDR3 is given with its conserved first and last residue. A D gene is named only where the DNA matches it firmly. Where a row states a size, it is once, few, many or the class of an expanded clone; other rows omit it.

V gene,D gene,clone size,J gene,CDR3 length,CDR3 protein,CDR3 DNA
TRBV19,NA,NA,TRBJ1-3,12,CASSLSGNTIYF,TGTGCCAGTAGTCTCTCTGGAAACACCATATATTTT
TRBV6-6,NA,NA,TRBJ2-2,15,CASSSGHANTGELFF,TGTGCCAGCAGTTCGGGACACGCGAACACCGGGGAGCTGTTTTTT
TRBV11-2,TRBD1,NA,TRBJ2-7,15,CASTPHNRGYYEQYF,TGTGCCAGCACCCCTCACAACAGGGGATACTACGAGCAGTACTTC
TRBV5-4,NA,NA,TRBJ2-7,16,CASSPKASSSSYEQYF,TGTGCCAGCAGCCCGAAGGCTAGCTCAAGCTCCTACGAGCAGTACTTC
TRBV30,TRBD2,NA,TRBJ2-5,14,CAWSGTSGRKTQYF,TGTGCCTGGAGCGGGACTAGCGGTAGGAAGACCCAGTACTTC
TRBV4-1,TRBD1,once,TRBJ1-2,15,CASSPPGGQGYGYTF,TGCGCCAGCAGCCCGCCAGGAGGACAGGGATACGGCTACACCTTC
TRBV30,NA,once,TRBJ2-1,11,CAWVRGNEQFF,TGTGCCTGGGTAAGGGGGAATGAGCAGTTCTTC
TRBV2,NA,NA,TRBJ2-5,12,CASAGLGETQYF,TGTGCCAGCGCAGGTTTGGGAGAGACCCAGTACTTC
TRBV19,TRBD1,NA,TRBJ2-5,13,CASSLNRGETQYF,TGTGCCAGTAGTCTGAACAGGGGAGAGACCCAGTACTTC
TRBV6-5,NA,NA,TRBJ2-1,11,CASSAGYEQFF,TGTGCCAGCAGTGCAGGCTATGAGCAGTTCTTC
TRBV6-6,NA,NA,TRBJ1-1,15,CASSDIIRQNTEAFF,TGTGCCAGCAGTGACATTATCCGACAGAACACTGAAGCTTTCTTT
TRBV7-2,NA,NA,TRBJ2-7,14,CASTPSTGPYEQYF,TGTGCCAGCACCCCATCCACAGGGCCCTACGAGCAGTACTTC
TRBV19,TRBD2,NA,TRBJ2-1,14,CASSGLAGVNEQFF,TGTGCCAGTAGTGGACTAGCGGGAGTTAATGAGCAGTTCTTC
TRBV2,NA,NA,TRBJ1-6,16,CASAPTLNAGNSPLHF,TGTGCCAGCGCACCTACCTTAAATGCGGGGAATTCACCCCTCCACTTT
TRBV9,NA,NA,TRBJ2-2,13,CASRRTDTGELFF,TGTGCCAGCAGGCGCACAGACACCGGGGAGCTGTTTTTT
TRBV5-1,TRBD1,NA,TRBJ1-2,15,CASSLEGQGGYGYTF,TGCGCCAGCAGCTTGGAGGGACAGGGCGGCTATGGCTACACCTTC
TRBV30,NA,NA,TRBJ1-6,14,CAWSWGGIDSPLHF,TGTGCCTGGAGTTGGGGGGGCATAGATTCACCCCTCCACTTT
TRBV7-8,TRBD2,NA,TRBJ2-7,15,CASSRNSGPSYEQYF,TGTGCCAGCAGTCGAAATAGCGGGCCCTCCTACGAGCAGTACTTC
TRBV5-1,TRBD1,NA,TRBJ1-1,15,CASSLGRDRDTEAFF,TGCGCCAGCAGCTTAGGCCGGGACAGGGATACTGAAGCTTTCTTT